The 6 T cell receptor beta chains reported below all come from one sample, sequenced in a study of vaccination and CD4 T cells after COVID-19. Their specific antigens are unknown. Sequencing of the DNA from cultured CD4+ T cells was carried out with the Oncomine TCR Beta short-read assay. MiXCR, applied by TCRdb to the PCR reads, yields one record per CDR3 protein. Of about 18,000 distinct CDR3 sequences in the sample, 50% to 65% are singletons; the top ten hold 6% to 9.5%. Documented treatment: approximately nine-day PBMC culture with coronavirus spike peptide pools or control peptides (ViraFEST assay). Sequencing was done on a sample of CD4+ T cells from blood, cultured in vitro. Every receptor here comes from a human donor who had recovered from COVID-19.

This sequence joins TRBV6-1 and TRBJ2-7; D not certain. V dropped 3 bases and J dropped 3 bases, with 6 bases sitting between them. Germline V lookup: CDR1 MNHNS, CDR2 SASEGT. There are 12 residues in the CDR3. In nucleotides, the CDR3 is TGTGCCAGCAGTGAGCTGGGCTACGAGCAGTACTTC. Its translation is CASSELGYEQYF.

The rearrangement links TRBV7-9 to TRBJ1-1; D perhaps matches TRBD1 (5 bases). In germline, CDR1 is SEHNR, CDR2 FQNEAQ (reference sequence). This CDR3 contains 13 residues. The germline V and J ends were trimmed by 3 bases and 5 bases, with 10 bases remaining between them. CDR3 region: CASSFPQGTEAFF. The CDR3 region has the DNA TGTGCCAGCAGCTTCCCTCAGGGAACTGAAGCTTTCTTT.

The chain employs TRBV7-9 and TRBJ2-7; D unresolved. The V end was cut by 7 bases, the J end by 5 bases, with 9 bases between. CDR3 length: 11 residues. In germline, CDR1 is SEHNR, CDR2 FQNEAQ (reference sequence). CDR3 amino acids: CASTSGDEQYF. The CDR3 DNA follows: TGTGCCAGCACCTCTGGGGACGAGCAGTACTTC.

The chain is built from TRBV28 and TRBJ1-2, with no clear D. Trimming took 3 bases from V and 3 from J, leaving 8 bases between them. CDR1 is MDHEN, CDR2 SYDVKM, per germline. The CDR3 covers 13 residues. CDR3 DNA: TGTGCCAGCAGTTTGGTGGGGTACTATGGCTACACCTTC. Its translation is CASSLVGYYGYTF.

This clonotype was counted a few times. The rearrangement uses TRBV27 and TRBJ1-3; possibly TRBD1 for D (6 bases). Trimming removed 1 base from V and 2 bases from J, with 9 bases in between. Germline-derived CDR1 and CDR2 are MNHEY and SMNVEV (reference sequence). CDR3 size: 15 residues. The CDR3 reads CASSLLGAPGNTIYF. The DNA for the CDR3 is TGTGCCAGCAGTTTATTGGGGGCACCTGGAAACACCATATATTTT.

V usage is TRBV24-1 and J usage is TRBJ2-1; D might be TRBD2 (7 bases). This CDR3 has 14 amino acids. Germline lookup yields CDR1 KGHDR and CDR2 SFDVKD. Between the trimmed V and J ends, which lost 9 bases and 10 bases, there was a span of 21 bases. The CDR3 region has the DNA TGTGCCACCGGCGGCCTGGGGGCGGGAGTGGAGCAGTTCTTC. Its translation: CATGGLGAGVEQFF.